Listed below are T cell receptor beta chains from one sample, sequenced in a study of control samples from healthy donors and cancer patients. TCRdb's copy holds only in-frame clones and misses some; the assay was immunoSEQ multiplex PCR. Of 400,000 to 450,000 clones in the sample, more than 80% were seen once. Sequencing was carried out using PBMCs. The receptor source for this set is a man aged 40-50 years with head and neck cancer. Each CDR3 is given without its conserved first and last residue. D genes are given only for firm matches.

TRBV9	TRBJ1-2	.	ASSKPGATNYGYT
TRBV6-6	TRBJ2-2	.	ASSHGGKNGELF
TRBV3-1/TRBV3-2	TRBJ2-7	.	ASSLQSEQY
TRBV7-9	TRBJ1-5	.	ASSPQVEGQPQH
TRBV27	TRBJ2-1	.	ASSPTVFGGEQF
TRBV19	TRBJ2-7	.	ASSISHPYEQY
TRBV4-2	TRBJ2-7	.	ASSQVFGSYEQY
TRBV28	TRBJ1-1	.	ASRTGHLIVNTEAF
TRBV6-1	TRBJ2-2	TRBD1	ASSEGQGAGTGELF
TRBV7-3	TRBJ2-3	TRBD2	ASSPGAGASTDTQY
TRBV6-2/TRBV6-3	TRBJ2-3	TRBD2	ASSKASGSWGARTDTQY
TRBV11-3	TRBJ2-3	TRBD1	ASSLRTGGDTQY
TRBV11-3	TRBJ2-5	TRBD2	ASSVGLAGGPETQY
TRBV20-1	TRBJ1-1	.	SARASTEAF
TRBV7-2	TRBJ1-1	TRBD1	ASSAGQGRTEAF
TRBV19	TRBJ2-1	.	ASNKWETQGSYNEQF
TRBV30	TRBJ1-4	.	AWSEGYGEKLF
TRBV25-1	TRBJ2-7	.	ASSASPLGGEQY
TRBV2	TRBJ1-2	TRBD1	ASSDGGGQGYYGYT
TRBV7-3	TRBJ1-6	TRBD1	ASSLKGQGASPLH
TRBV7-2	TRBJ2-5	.	ASSPRGPTQETQY
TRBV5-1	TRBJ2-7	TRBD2	ASRPSSGGIYEQY
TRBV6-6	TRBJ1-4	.	ASREPGQDEKLF
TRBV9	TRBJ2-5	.	ASSVEYGLEETQY
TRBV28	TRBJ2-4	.	ASSPGAKNIQY
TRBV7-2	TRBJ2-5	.	ASSLAGAEQETQY
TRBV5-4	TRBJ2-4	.	ASSSATLAKNIQY
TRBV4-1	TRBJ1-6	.	ASSQGARDNSPLH
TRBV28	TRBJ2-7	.	ASSPLEAAYEQY
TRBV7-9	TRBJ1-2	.	ASSYDTRGIDNGYT
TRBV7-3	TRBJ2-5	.	ASSPSSGTQY
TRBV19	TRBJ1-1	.	ASSMRLGTEAF
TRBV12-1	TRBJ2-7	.	ASSARTSQYYEQY
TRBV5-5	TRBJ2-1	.	ASSPGLNNEQF
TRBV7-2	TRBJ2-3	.	ASSLLPENTQY
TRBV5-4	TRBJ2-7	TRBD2	ASSGGLAEAYEQY
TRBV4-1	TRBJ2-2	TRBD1	ASTGQGSGELF
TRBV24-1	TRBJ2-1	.	ATSDLPGTASDEQF
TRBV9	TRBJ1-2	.	ASSVRANYGYT
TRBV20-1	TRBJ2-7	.	SARDLGKQY